What follows is one TCR beta chain and its context. Clones were sequenced by immunoSEQ multiplex PCR, and TCRdb holds only the in-frame ones, with some missing. The data hold about 140,000 clones, with around 90% observed a single time. This specimen belongs to a study of T cell responses to AZD1222 COVID-19 vaccine. The clonotype was recovered from an adult who received the MenACWY meningococcal vaccine as a control. This material consisted of peripheral blood, taken 28 days after the second dose of the MenACWY control vaccine.

In DNA form, the CDR3 reads TGTGCCAGCAGCTTAGCGTCCCTTTTCGAGCAGTACTTC. This encodes CASSLASLFEQYF. The chain couples TRBV7-2 to TRBJ2-7; D is uncertain. V lost 0 bases and J lost 6, with 9 bases in between. The CDR3 has 13 amino acids. Germline assignment: CDR1 SGHTA and CDR2 FQGNSA. The whole variable domain, remainder taken from reference TRBV7-2 and TRBJ2-7, is GAGVSQSPSNKVTEKGKDVELRCDPISGHTALYWYRQSLGQGLEFLIYFQGNSAPDKSGLPSDRFSAERTGGSVSTLTIQRTQQEDSAVYLCASSLASLFEQYFGPGTRLTVT.